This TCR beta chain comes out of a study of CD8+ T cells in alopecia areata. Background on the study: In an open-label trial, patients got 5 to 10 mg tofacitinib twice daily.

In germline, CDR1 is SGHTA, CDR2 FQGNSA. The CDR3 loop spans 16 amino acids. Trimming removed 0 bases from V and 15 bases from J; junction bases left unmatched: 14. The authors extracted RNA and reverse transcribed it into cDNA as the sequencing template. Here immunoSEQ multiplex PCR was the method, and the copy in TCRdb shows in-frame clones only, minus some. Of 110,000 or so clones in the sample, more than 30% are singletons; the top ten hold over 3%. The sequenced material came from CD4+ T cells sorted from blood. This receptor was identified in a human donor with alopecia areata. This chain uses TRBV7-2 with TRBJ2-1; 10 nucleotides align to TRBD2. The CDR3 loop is CASSLAPKLAGGSMFF. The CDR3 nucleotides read TGTGCCAGCAGCTTAGCCCCAAAATTAGCGGGAGGTAGTATGTTCTTC.